The rows below give T cell receptor beta chains drawn from one sample of a study of blood T cell repertoires in COVID-19. The data were produced by immunoSEQ multiplex PCR, yet TCRdb's version contains in-frame clones alone and is incomplete. This sample has more than 200,000 clones, with 88% found just once. The sequenced sample was peripheral blood. Receptors were obtained from a man aged 65 to 79 with acute or convalescent COVID-19. Both conserved end residues are part of each CDR3. The D gene is left open where the match is weak. The size of a clone is reported for some rows only, either as once, few or many, or as a class for expanded clones.

clone_size j_call d_call cdr3_length v_call cdr3_aa cdr3_nt
NA TRBJ2-2 TRBD2 14 TRBV5-1 CASKYGGSSGELFF TGCGCCAGCAAATACGGCGGGAGTAGCGGGGAGCTGTTTTTT
NA TRBJ1-2 NA 14 TRBV5-8 CASRTTGQNYGYTF TGTGCCAGCAGAACGACGGGACAAAACTATGGCTACACCTTC
NA TRBJ1-1 NA 13 TRBV29-1 CSVRSHPDTEAFF TGCAGCGTGCGGTCCCACCCGGACACTGAAGCTTTCTTT
NA TRBJ1-3 NA 16 TRBV3-1/TRBV3-2 CASSPIEGGRGNTIYF TGTGCCAGCAGCCCTATAGAAGGAGGAAGGGGAAACACCATATATTTT
NA TRBJ2-1 TRBD1 14 TRBV29-1 CSVGQGASYNEQFF TGCAGCGTTGGACAGGGGGCTTCCTACAATGAGCAGTTCTTC
NA TRBJ2-5 NA 16 TRBV5-1 CASSLDWGRGQETQYF TGCGCCAGCAGCTTGGATTGGGGTCGGGGGCAAGAGACCCAGTACTTC
NA TRBJ2-3 NA 15 TRBV5-1 CASSLDSTSTDTQYF TGCGCCAGCAGCTTGGACAGCACTAGCACAGATACGCAGTATTTT
NA TRBJ1-3 NA 13 TRBV30 CAWNPNMGNTIYF TGTGCCTGGAACCCTAATATGGGAAACACCATATATTTT
NA TRBJ2-4 TRBD2 11 TRBV20-1 CSAAGGNIQYF TGCAGTGCCGCGGGAGGAAACATTCAGTACTTC
NA TRBJ2-2 NA 17 TRBV5-4 CASRGWDKTSNTGELFF TGTGCCAGCAGGGGATGGGACAAAACCTCGAACACCGGGGAGCTGTTTTTT
once TRBJ2-7 TRBD1 15 TRBV7-8 CASSALGGSWGEQYF TGTGCCAGCAGCGCCTTAGGGGGCTCGTGGGGTGAGCAGTACTTC
NA TRBJ2-2 TRBD1 15 TRBV30 CACTEGTGVTGELFF TGTGCCTGTACAGAAGGGACAGGGGTTACCGGGGAGCTGTTTTTT
NA TRBJ1-4 NA 16 TRBV10-3 CAISESAGSTNEKLFF TGTGCCATCAGTGAGTCGGCAGGATCAACTAATGAAAAACTGTTTTTT
NA TRBJ2-2 TRBD1 15 TRBV27 CASSSGQGNTGELFF TGTGCCAGCAGTTCCGGACAGGGAAATACCGGGGAGCTGTTTTTT
NA TRBJ2-1 TRBD2 22 TRBV3-1/TRBV3-2 CASSQFLTLLAGGNRSYNEQFF TGTGCCAGCAGCCAGTTCTTAACCCTTCTAGCGGGAGGTAATCGCTCCTACAATGAGCAGTTCTTC
NA TRBJ2-7 NA 15 TRBV4-3 CASSQAPDYRYEQYF TGCGCCAGCAGCCAAGCCCCGGACTACCGGTACGAGCAGTACTTC
NA TRBJ2-7 TRBD1 15 TRBV7-9 CASRMGQGMPYEQYF TGTGCCAGCAGAATGGGACAGGGAATGCCCTACGAGCAGTACTTC
NA TRBJ2-7 NA 14 TRBV18 CASSTTTSSDEQYF TGTGCCAGCTCAACGACGACATCCTCGGACGAGCAGTACTTC
NA TRBJ1-5 NA 15 TRBV2 CASSDDGVGGQPQHF TGTGCCAGCAGTGATGACGGGGTGGGAGGTCAGCCCCAGCATTTT
NA TRBJ2-1 NA 14 TRBV12-5 CASGLEHIYNEQFF TGTGCTAGTGGTTTGGAACACATCTACAATGAGCAGTTCTTC
NA TRBJ1-4 NA 16 TRBV7-2 CASSFHAGTLGEKLFF TGTGCCAGCAGCTTCCACGCCGGGACATTAGGGGAAAAACTGTTTTTT
NA TRBJ1-2 NA 12 TRBV5-6 CASSLTSYGYTF TGTGCCAGCAGCTTGACGAGTTATGGCTACACCTTC
NA TRBJ2-1 NA 13 TRBV11-2 CASSLVVRNEQFF TGTGCCAGCAGCTTAGTCGTTCGTAATGAGCAGTTCTTC
NA TRBJ2-3 TRBD2 13 TRBV19 CASTASGEDTQYF TGTGCCAGTACGGCTAGCGGGGAGGATACGCAGTATTTT
NA TRBJ2-5 NA 11 TRBV20-1 CSASLGETQYF TGCAGTGCTTCGCTAGGCGAGACCCAGTACTTC
many TRBJ2-7 TRBD2 18 TRBV11-2 CASSLAPEGGSIAYEQYF TGTGCCAGCAGCTTAGCCCCCGAGGGAGGGAGCATCGCCTACGAGCAGTACTTC
NA TRBJ1-5 NA 15 TRBV27 CASSLYRAGNQPQHF TGTGCCAGCAGTTTGTACAGAGCAGGCAATCAGCCCCAGCATTTT
NA TRBJ1-2 TRBD1 14 TRBV9 CASSVADRAYGYTF TGTGCCAGCAGCGTAGCTGACAGGGCCTATGGCTACACCTTC
NA TRBJ2-1 NA 12 TRBV21-1 CASSLDSDEQFF TGTGCCAGCAGCCTTGACAGCGATGAGCAGTTCTTC
NA TRBJ2-2 TRBD2 17 TRBV11-2 CASSLSGLAGVAGELFF TGTGCCAGCAGCTTATCCGGTCTAGCGGGAGTAGCCGGGGAGCTGTTTTTT
NA TRBJ2-7 NA 13 TRBV6-5 CASRRDKSYEQYF TGTGCCAGCAGGAGGGACAAATCCTACGAGCAGTACTTC
NA TRBJ2-6 NA 16 TRBV13 CASSPTSQSGANVLTF TGTGCCAGCAGCCCCACCTCGCAGTCTGGGGCCAACGTCCTGACTTTC
NA TRBJ2-1 TRBD2 16 TRBV5-1 CASSLGSGSSYNEQFF TGCGCCAGCAGCTTGGGTAGCGGGAGCTCCTACAATGAGCAGTTCTTC
NA TRBJ1-3 NA 14 TRBV28 CASSFSQGGNTIYF TGTGCCAGCAGTTTTAGCCAGGGCGGCAACACCATATATTTT
NA TRBJ2-5 TRBD2 16 TRBV28 CASSPLAGGPGETQYF TGTGCCAGCAGTCCTTTAGCGGGAGGGCCTGGAGAGACCCAGTACTTC
NA TRBJ1-2 NA 15 TRBV4-3 CASSQDRRTNYGYTF TGCGCCAGCAGCCAAGATAGGCGGACTAACTATGGCTACACCTTC
once TRBJ1-2 NA 14 TRBV18 CASSLGGALYGYTF TGTGCCAGCTCTCTTGGGGGGGCCCTCTATGGCTACACCTTC
NA TRBJ2-1 TRBD2 16 TRBV4-2 CASSLEAGVGYNEQFF TGTGCCAGCAGCCTAGAAGCGGGAGTTGGGTACAATGAGCAGTTCTTC
NA TRBJ2-5 NA 12 TRBV7-2 CASSPPASPGNF TGTGCCAGCAGCCCCCCAGCCTCGCCGGGGAACTTC
NA TRBJ2-7 TRBD2 16 TRBV11-1 CASSGRLAGVISEQYF TGTGCCAGCAGCGGAAGACTAGCGGGAGTAATTTCCGAGCAGTACTTC
NA TRBJ2-1 TRBD2 17 TRBV9 CASSVADSGRAGYEQFF TGTGCCAGCAGCGTAGCCGACAGCGGGAGGGCCGGGTATGAGCAGTTCTTC
NA TRBJ2-3 NA 12 TRBV19 CASQDFTDTQYF TGTGCCAGTCAGGATTTCACAGATACGCAGTATTTT
NA TRBJ1-1 TRBD1 14 TRBV7-8 CASKTGGMNTEAFF TGTGCCAGCAAGACAGGGGGAATGAACACTGAAGCTTTCTTT
NA TRBJ2-2 NA 15 TRBV5-4 CASSLDRANTGELFF TGTGCCAGCAGCTTGGACAGGGCGAACACCGGGGAGCTGTTTTTT
NA TRBJ1-5 TRBD1 15 TRBV7-9 CASSLGAGQGQPQHF TGTGCCAGCAGCTTAGGGGCGGGACAGGGGCAGCCCCAGCATTTT
NA TRBJ1-1 NA 15 TRBV7-3 CASSLTGRGATEAFF TGTGCCAGCAGCTTAACAGGCAGGGGCGCCACTGAAGCTTTCTTT